This TCR beta chain was documented in a study of blood T cell repertoires in COVID-19 (dated by TCRdb to between 2020 and 2021). Regarding the study in general: Collaborator samples came from the United States, Italy and Spain and covered acute and convalescent phases of COVID-19. The material from the prospective study consisted of cDNA or gDNA derived from T cells, B-cell-depleted T cells, or PBMCs. Deeply sampled blood TCRbeta repertoires from subjects exposed to, actively infected with, or recovered from COVID-19 were included in the dataset. The repertoires were released in a freely available public database meant as a resource for research on the immune response to SARS-CoV-2. The samples were drawn from two sources: the first 160 participants of the ongoing ImmuneRACE study, and over 950 subjects contributed by 6 global collaborators. The sample metadata nearly always contained a de-identified subject ID, COVID-19 status, age in years and sex. Where available, HLA class I and class II types were obtained from metadata supplied by the sample provider rather than from assay-based typing. Broad study findings and their caveats: Clinical and demographic metadata were provided uncurated, with the amount varying by source and participant.

TCRbeta CDR3 regions were amplified from genomic DNA using the immunoSEQ Assay, a bias-controlled multiplex PCR. Turning to the authors' computational methods: The number of nucleated cells in each sample was estimated by amplification of reference gene primers within the assay. Sequence reads were collapsed and filtered to measure the absolute abundance of every unique TCRbeta CDR3 rearrangement. For each sample, productive Simpson clonality was calculated as the square root of Simpson's diversity index over productive rearrangements. TCRdb mirrors the immuneACCESS table, restricted to in-frame sequences. Some clones are absent from its copies; in checked studies, under half trace to an unresolved V gene, and the reason for the others is unknown. D and trimming were read from the DNA, whereas the V and J calls and clone size are those reported in that table. This sample gives around 330,000 clones in total; 70% to 90% of them show up just once. The top ten clonotypes cover over 8% of the sample.

Participants in the prospective study were enrolled through a virtual design, were aged roughly 18 to 100 years, and lived in under 25 United States geographic areas. Cohort assignment in the prospective study relied on participant-reported clinical history from a screening survey and a study questionnaire. Recovered participants in ImmuneRACE Cohort 3 were defined by two consecutive negative NP/OP PCR tests, clearance by a healthcare professional, or resolution of symptoms. In the prospective study, whole blood, serum and a nasopharyngeal or oropharyngeal swab were collected from each participant by mobile phlebotomists. Additional blood draws and questionnaires over a roughly two-month period could optionally be provided by prospective study participants. Blood samples from the prospective study were shipped frozen or at room temperature prior to DNA extraction. For this chain, trimming is 0 bases at the V end and 7 bases at the J end, and the number of junction bases without a gene match is 5. The CDR3 starts with the cysteine, ends with the phenylalanine, and has 15 residues. Left in the record is the CDR3 DNA by itself, 45 bases read in frame from the first base. Reading the germline V gene gives CDR1 MGHDK and CDR2 SYGVNS.

Turning to this clone: The antigen it binds to is not known. Within one base of it there is no much larger clone, and no base qualities were kept.

The clonotype comes from a woman in her thirties or forties who had recovered from COVID-19. This receptor chain uses TRBV25-1 and TRBJ1-2; the junction holds 10 bases that match TRBD1. The sample taken for sequencing was PBMCs or T cells enriched from blood (not recorded which). In nucleotide form, the sequence is TGTGCCAGCAGTGAATATGGGACAGGGGCCGGTGGCTACACCTTC. Translated, this gives CASSEYGTGAGGYTF.